The rows below give T cell receptor beta chains drawn from one sample of a study of control samples from healthy donors and cancer patients. The data were produced by immunoSEQ multiplex PCR, yet TCRdb's version contains in-frame clones alone and is incomplete. This table has some 200,000 clones, roughly 91% appearing once. Specimen: blood. These receptor sequences come from a man younger than 35 in good health. CDR3s include the opening cysteine and the closing phenylalanine or tryptophan. D genes are given only for firm matches.

d_call j_call v_call cdr3_aa
TRBD1 TRBJ2-3 TRBV19 CASSLTRDRAPDTQYF
- TRBJ2-1 TRBV6-1 CASSEAVLEQFF
TRBD1 TRBJ1-4 TRBV6-5 CASSMQGANEKLFF
- TRBJ2-1 TRBV25-1 CASSESSSYNEQFF
TRBD1 TRBJ1-1 TRBV7-9 CASSLRPGQGVWTEAFF
TRBD1 TRBJ1-2 TRBV30 CACSSPGTGSGYTF
- TRBJ1-6 TRBV5-5 CASSMSGDSPLHF
- TRBJ1-5 TRBV2 CASSATSVNQPQHF
- TRBJ2-2 TRBV7-3 CASSLGGTNTGELFF
TRBD2 TRBJ2-1 TRBV29-1 CSVEAGGTYNEQFF
- TRBJ2-2 TRBV28 CASSPPGRNTGELFF
- TRBJ2-3 TRBV23-1 CASPNGQSTDTQYF
- TRBJ2-7 TRBV29-1 CSVDTSGVIGEQYF
- TRBJ2-3 TRBV6-5 CASGLSGMDPDTQYF
- TRBJ1-2 TRBV6-5 CASRSPTNYGYTF
- TRBJ2-7 TRBV13 CASSWGRGSLEQYF
- TRBJ1-6 TRBV30 CAIQEGGDSPLHF
- TRBJ1-5 TRBV21-1 CASSKPRDRDGDQPQHF
- TRBJ1-6 TRBV25-1 CASDTGLGSYNSPLHF
- TRBJ1-1 TRBV3-1/TRBV3-2 CASSQRSGSLEAFF
TRBD1 TRBJ1-4 TRBV4-1 CASSAPGQGNEKLFF
TRBD2 TRBJ2-2 TRBV5-1 CASSLSELAGAELFF
TRBD2 TRBJ2-1 TRBV4-1 CASSQEGSGGGNEQFF
- TRBJ1-1 TRBV5-8 CASSRGGGMNTEAFF
- TRBJ1-3 TRBV12-5 CASGRGAGVLPTGNTIYF
TRBD1 TRBJ1-2 TRBV19 CASSPGGQGVNGYTF
TRBD1 TRBJ1-5 TRBV28 CASSSGDRTLWNQPQHF
- TRBJ1-1 TRBV3-1/TRBV3-2 CASSQIIGMNTEAFF
- TRBJ1-2 TRBV4-1 CASSQSVGGGDYGYTF
- TRBJ2-2 TRBV5-4 CASSPGTLNTGELFF
TRBD1 TRBJ1-2 TRBV6-5 CASGPDGRGQYGYTF
TRBD1 TRBJ2-7 TRBV19 CASSIGGQLYEQYF